Shown below are 8 T cell receptor beta chains from a single sample sequenced in a study of T cell responses to AZD1222 COVID-19 vaccine (dated by TCRdb to the early 2020s). The meaning of the sample's time point label: baseline before first vaccination. Libraries came from the immunoSEQ multiplex PCR assay. The table was pulled from immuneACCESS by TCRdb, which kept in-frame rearrangements only. Such tables lose some clones; where checked, under half of the loss comes from unresolved V genes, and the rest has no known cause. The sample has about 78,000 clones on record, 70% to 85% of them singletons. The biggest ten clones account for 2.5% to 3% of the sample. Here the sequenced sample was peripheral blood, taken on day 0 of AZD1222 vaccination. These receptors were taken from an adult in good health.

CDR3 region: CSVGGTGYDEQYF. The DNA for the CDR3 is TGCAGCGTTGGGGGGACAGGGTACGACGAGCAGTACTTC. The chain has TRBV29-1 and TRBJ2-7, with TRBD1 matching over 9 bases. The CDR3 consists of 13 residues. V lost 4 bases to trimming and J lost 5 bases; unmatched junction nucleotides: 6. In germline, CDR1 is SQVTM, CDR2 ANQGSEA.

Here the CDR3 reads CASRTPSANTEAFF. The CDR3 nucleotides read TGTGCCAGCCGCACCCCCTCGGCAAACACTGAAGCTTTCTTT. The rearrangement uses TRBV6-6 and TRBJ1-1; D gene uncertain. The CDR3 contains 14 residues. Germline CDR1 is MNHNY and CDR2 is SVGAGI (reference sequence). Trimming took off 8 bases at V and 2 bases at J, with 15 bases between the two ends.

The rearrangement joins TRBV5-1 to TRBJ2-2, with 7 bases identical to TRBD1. Per the germline V gene, CDR1 is SGHRS and CDR2 is YFSETQ. The CDR3 loop spans 16 amino acids. V shed 5 bases and J 5 bases; nucleotides not matched to a gene: 12. CDR3 protein: CASSSHPSRGTGELFF. The CDR3 region has the DNA TGCGCCAGCAGTTCGCACCCAAGCAGGGGGACCGGGGAGCTGTTTTTT.

Only one count was recorded for this clone. This chain connects TRBV18 to TRBJ2-2; possibly TRBD2 for D (6 bases). CDR1 is KGHSH and CDR2 is LQKENI in the germline V gene. V was pared by 0 bases and J by 1 base, with 9 bases between. The CDR3 sequence is 16 residues long. This CDR3 reads CASSPPSGGNTGELFF. CDR3 coding DNA: TGTGCCAGCTCACCACCGTCCGGGGGGAACACCGGGGAGCTGTTTTTT.

The rearrangement joins TRBV5-4 to TRBJ1-1; D unresolved. The V end lost 2 bases, the J end lost 3 bases, and 8 bases lay between the germline ends. CDR1 is SGHNT and CDR2 is YYREEE in the germline V gene (reference sequence). The CDR3 sequence is 13 residues long. For the CDR3, the DNA is TGTGCCAGCAGCTTAGAGTCAGACACTGAAGCTTTCTTT. This codes for CASSLESDTEAFF.

This chain joins TRBV14 and TRBJ2-5, with TRBD1 as a possible D gene (5 bases). CDR1 and CDR2 (germline): SGHDN, FVKESK. The CDR3 totals 15 residues. Trimming shortened V by 4 bases and J by 4 bases, and 16 bases separated the two germline ends. The CDR3 DNA sequence: TGTGCCAGCAGCCCGCCCGCAGGGTACCGAGAGACCCAGTACTTC. Translation: CASSPPAGYRETQYF. Full variable domain (remainder filled in from reference TRBV14 and TRBJ2-5): EAGVTQFPSHSVIEKGQTVTLRCDPISGHDNLYWYRRVMGKEIKFLLHFVKESKQDESGMPNNRFLAERTGGTYSTLKVQPAELEDSGVYFCASSPPAGYRETQYFGPGTRLLVL.

This clone was observed a few times. The rearrangement uses TRBV6-1 and TRBJ1-1; TRBD1 aligns across 7 bases. Looked up from germline, CDR1 is MNHNS and CDR2 is SASEGT. The V gene end was trimmed by 2 bases and the J gene end by 5 bases; junction bases not matched to a gene: 5. CDR3 length: 14 residues. Here the CDR3 DNA reads TGTGCCAGCAGTGAACTAAGGGGGCGGACTGAAGCTTTCTTT. This encodes CASSELRGRTEAFF.

DNA for the CDR3: TGTGCCAGCAGCCAATTTAGAGAGAACACTGAAGCTTTCTTT. Translated: CASSQFRENTEAFF. The V and J genes are TRBV3-1 (or the pseudogene TRBV3-2) and TRBJ1-1; D gene ambiguous. The V end was cut by 2 bases, the J end by 1 base, with 8 bases between. CDR3 length equals 14 residues. The germline V gene encodes CDR1 LGHDT and CDR2 YNNKEL (reference sequence).